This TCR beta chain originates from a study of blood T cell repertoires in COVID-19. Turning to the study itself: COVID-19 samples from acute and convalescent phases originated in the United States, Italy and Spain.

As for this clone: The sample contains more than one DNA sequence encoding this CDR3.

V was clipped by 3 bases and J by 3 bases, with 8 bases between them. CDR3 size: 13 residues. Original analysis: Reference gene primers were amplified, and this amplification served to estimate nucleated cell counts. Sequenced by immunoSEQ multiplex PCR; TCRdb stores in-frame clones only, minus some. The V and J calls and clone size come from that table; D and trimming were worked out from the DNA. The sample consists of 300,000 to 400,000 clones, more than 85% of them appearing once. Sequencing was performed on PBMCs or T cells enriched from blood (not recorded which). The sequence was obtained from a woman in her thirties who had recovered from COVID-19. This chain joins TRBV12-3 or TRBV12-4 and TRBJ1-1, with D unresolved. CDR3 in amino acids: CASSFGQDTEAFF. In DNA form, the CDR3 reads TGTGCCAGCAGTTTTGGGCAGGACACTGAAGCTTTCTTT.